Sequencing of this T cell receptor beta chain was carried out in a study of graft-versus-host responses after intestinal transplantation. Findings of the study overall: Association was observed between peak circulating GvH clone levels and early post-transplant HvG declines. Marrow from the recipient contained GvH clones, some of which had appeared first in ileum or blood.

On this clone: The antigen is not known.

Profiled with immunoSEQ multiplex PCR; TCRdb holds only in-frame clones, not every one. The sample yields 90,000 to 100,000 clones, around 86% seen once. The ends lost 7 bases at V and 8 bases at J; junction bases unmatched: 7. CDR3 length equals 12 residues. Germline lookup yields CDR1 SQVTM and CDR2 ANQGSEA. The source material was PBMCs, sampled 255 days after intestinal transplant. This chain links TRBV29-1 with TRBJ2-1; TRBD1 matches 8 bases. The receptor's source is a human patient who received an intestinal transplant, so some T cells may come from the graft donor. CDR3 amino acids: CSGLLTGDEQFF. The CDR3 nucleotides are TGCAGCGGATTACTGACAGGGGATGAGCAGTTCTTC.